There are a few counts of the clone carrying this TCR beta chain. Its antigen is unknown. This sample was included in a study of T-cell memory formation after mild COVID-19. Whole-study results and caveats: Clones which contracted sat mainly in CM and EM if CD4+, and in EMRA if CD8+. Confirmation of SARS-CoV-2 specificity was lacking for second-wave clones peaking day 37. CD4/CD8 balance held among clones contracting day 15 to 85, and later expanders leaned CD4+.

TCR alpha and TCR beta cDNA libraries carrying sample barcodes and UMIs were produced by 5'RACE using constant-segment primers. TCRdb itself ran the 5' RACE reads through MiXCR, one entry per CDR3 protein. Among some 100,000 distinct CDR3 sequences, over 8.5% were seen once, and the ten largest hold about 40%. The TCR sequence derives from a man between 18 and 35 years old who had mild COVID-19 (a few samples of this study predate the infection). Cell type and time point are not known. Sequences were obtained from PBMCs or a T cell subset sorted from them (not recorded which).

CDR3 DNA sequence: TGCAGCGTTGAAGATTTTGGGGCAGCGCGGCGGGAGACCCAGTACTTC. It specifies CSVEDFGAARRETQYF. V usage is TRBV29-1 and J usage is TRBJ2-5, with a possible D match to TRBD1 (5 bases). The CDR3 is made up of 16 amino acids. Trimming shortened V by 0 bases and J by 5 bases, and 19 bases separated the two germline ends. Germline CDR1 and CDR2: SQVTM and ANQGSEA. Full variable domain (rest looked up from reference TRBV29-1 and TRBJ2-5): SAVISQKPSRDICQRGTSLTIQCQVDSQVTMMFWYRQQPGQSLTLIATANQGSEATYESGFVIDKFPISRPNLTFSTLTVSNMSPEDSSIYLCSVEDFGAARRETQYFGPGTRLLVL.